This T cell receptor (beta chain) was recorded in a study of CD8+ T cells in alopecia areata. Overall study findings and caveats: Clonality exceeded that of normal scalp in lesional scalp, most notably in alopecia totalis/universalis.

Investigators sorted PBMCs to obtain both CD4+ and CD8+ T cells. Points on this clone: No antigen is known for it.

V lost 6 bases to trimming and J lost 1 base, with 12 bases between them. Germline V lookup: CDR1 SQVTM, CDR2 ANQGSEA. There are 13 residues in the CDR3. Isolated RNA was reverse transcribed into cDNA used as the sequencing template. The data were produced by immunoSEQ multiplex PCR, yet TCRdb's version contains in-frame clones alone and is incomplete. Seen here are approximately 150,000 clones, approximately 60% observed once, and the top ten hold under 5.5%. What was sequenced was CD4+ T cells sorted from blood. The chain employs TRBV29-1 and TRBJ1-1; tentatively, D is TRBD1 (5 bases). The clonotype originates from a human donor in good health. Here the CDR3 reads CSVALGRNTEAFF. For the CDR3, the DNA is TGCAGCGTAGCTTTGGGACGGAACACTGAAGCTTTCTTT.